This TCR beta chain was profiled in a study of sequential checkpoint blockade in melanoma. Treatment: randomized to nivolumab then ipilimumab (arm A) or the reverse (arm B). CDR1 is SEHNR and CDR2 is FQNEAQ in the germline V gene (reference sequence). This CDR3 is built from 15 residues. J lost 0 bases, V lost 7 bases, and 6 bases had no gene match. The repertoire was sequenced with immunoSEQ multiplex PCR; TCRdb's copy has only in-frame clones and lacks some. Here the sample spans more than 15,000 clones, approximately 66% being singletons. This specimen consisted of CD8+ T cells sorted from blood (inferred from file names), obtained from a patient given nivolumab and ipilimumab in sequence. The chain uses TRBV7-9 and TRBJ2-7; TRBD1 matches 10 bases. The TCR sequence derives from a human donor with melanoma. The CDR3 loop reads CASNPGTGVSYEQYF. The CDR3 nucleotides are TGTGCCAGCAACCCCGGGACAGGGGTCTCCTACGAGCAGTACTTC.